This T cell receptor (beta chain) was retrieved from a study of cytomegalovirus exposure and HLA in healthy donors (dated by TCRdb to 2015 to 2018). The study in broad terms: An earlier analysis of more than 550 of the donors reported 276 Gb of sequence data and 117 million unique TCR beta sequences obtained from about 170 million T cells. High-throughput TCR immunosequencing, statistical association of individual TCRs with disease status, and machine learning were combined to predict cytomegalovirus infection status. Among the roughly 400 genotyped donors, around 81% belonged to the genetic ancestry cluster associated with self-reported Caucasian donors. In the later analysis, no new phenotypic data were used to find candidate immune exposures; instead, reliance was placed on TCR beta sequences and their occurrence across donors. To study patterns of TCR occurrence, a later analysis re-analyzed previously published TCR beta repertoires from 666 donors and added high-resolution HLA genotyping. Along with the approximately 700-subject first cohort, a separate validation cohort of around 110 different subjects was used. Typing coverage differed by locus: A, B, C, DRB1 and DQB1 were typed in roughly 629-630 donors, DQA1 in around 500, DPA1 in 600 to 610, and DPB1 in 472. Both class I and class II loci were covered by HLA typing, at four-digit resolution. The study aimed to test whether cataloging public T cell receptors could reveal signatures of past pathogen exposure. Donor age, sex, ethnicity and CMV serostatus were collected together with the repertoire data. Every repertoire in the discovery cohort had been generated on one and the same sequencing platform. An earlier analysis of around 580 of the donors used high-throughput TCR beta sequencing to judge whether each TCR beta V gene segment behaved as functional or pseudogenic. Because of strong linkage in the cohort, 4 to 6 DR-DQ haplotypes were treated as single units for association and clustering. On average, around 240,000 unique TCR beta nucleotide sequences were sequenced per donor among 398 genotyped donors of the cohort, with roughly 19% of those sequences being non-productive. A later genetic analysis used genome-wide SNP genotypes for about 65% of the roughly 670 donors, treating that subset as a discovery cohort. Around 300 gigabases of sequencing data and some 85 million unique TCR sequences were included in an early release covering under 650 HLA-typed donors. The study used immunosequencing to profile the T cell repertoires of approximately 690 subjects and linked those repertoires to cytomegalovirus serostatus.

In total, 500 to 700 healthy bone marrow donors made up the cohort. Cohort members were all nominally healthy when sampled, although unrecorded immune exposures were likely present. The donor was CMV seronegative and belonged to the group of over 300 seronegative cohort members. Each donor provided a peripheral blood sample, and peripheral blood mononuclear cells were used for TCR beta sequencing. Genomic DNA extraction from the blood cell samples was performed with the Qiagen DNeasy Blood Extraction Kit. Library construction relied on the immunoSEQ multiplex PCR assay. For the multiplex PCR, a mixture combining 60 forward primers for TCR Vbeta segments and 13 reverse primers for TCR Jbeta segments was used. Amplification of the CDR3 region of rearranged TCR beta genes was performed with a multiplex PCR assay on genomic DNA. On the Illumina HiSeq System, the amplified TCR beta libraries were sequenced as 87-base-pair reads. The study's processing was this. A later analysis counted tens of millions of unique TCR beta chains across the 666 repertoires, and some 11 million of these chains were shared by at least two donors. Raw reads were error-corrected and collapsed into unique sequences by a nearest-neighbor algorithm in which closely related sequences were merged to remove PCR and sequencing errors. CDR3 sequences were aligned to IMGT reference sequences to assign V, D and J gene segments. Each retained sequence needed at least a six-nucleotide match to both a V gene segment and a J gene segment. Rearrangements were classified as productive when the CDR3 lacked stop codons and remained in frame with V and J, and all other rearrangements were classified as non-productive. Following IMGT convention, CDR3 was defined as the stretch from the second conserved V-encoded cysteine to the conserved J-encoded phenylalanine. The earlier analysis of some 550 of the donors excluded any sequence lacking an unambiguous match to a single V gene segment. An earlier analysis of a few hundred of the donors called V segments functional above 56.7% productive rearrangements and segregating when the between-donor standard deviation exceeded 5%. To diagnose cytomegalovirus status from the catalog of TCR beta chain sequences, a statistical classification framework was built. V and J gene assignment, in a later analysis, came from comparing TCR nucleotide sequences with IMGT/GENE-DB human TR gene sequences. The TCRdist pipeline was used in a later analysis to assign CDR3 sequences and most-parsimonious VDJ recombination scenarios. In a later analysis, each TCR beta chain was defined by its CDR3 amino acid sequence together with its V-gene family, and reads without a unique V-gene family were excluded. In a later analysis, 450 to 600 highly shared, low-generation-probability nucleotide sequences were removed to address suspected cross-contamination and a sequencing artifact. A later analysis calculated a clonal expansion index for each public chain from normalized within-repertoire ranks of inferred template counts. Generation probabilities in a later analysis came from a VDJ recombination model fitted to out-of-frame rearrangements, and those results were checked against IGoR. In a later analysis, hypergeometric tests were used to score TCR-TCR, TCR-HLA and TCR-CMV co-occurrence, with a repertoire-size bias correction applied to TCR pairs. In a later analysis, false discovery rates were estimated by permuting HLA or CMV assignments 20 times. In a later analysis, co-occurring TCRs were grouped using DBSCAN, and TCRdist sequence similarity was added for clustering within HLA-allele-positive subsets. Repertoires with fewer than 30,000 or more than 120,000 public chains were left out of co-occurrence clustering, as were several repertoires with anomalous nucleotide sharing. The table comes from immuneACCESS by way of TCRdb, which keeps in-frame sequences with V and J called. Part of the clones is missing from these tables; in studies checked, under half for an unresolved V gene and the rest for unknown reasons. D and trimming were read from the DNA, whereas the V and J calls and clone size are those reported in that table. The sample records more than 150,000 clones, around 76% of which are singletons. The ten largest clones take up roughly 1.5% of the sample.

Of note for this clone: It lacks a known antigen. The sample holds no much larger clone one base away, and base qualities are not on file.

Results the study describes overall, beyond this receptor: Because HLA typing was missing for some donors at each locus, association tests included only the typed subset. A cluster of highly shared sequence variants was judged likely to represent a technical artifact of the sequencing pipeline. Seventeen rarely observed V segments, including chromosome 9 orphons, were excluded from the earlier analysis of about 600 of the donors because counts were too low. A further reported finding was that TCR beta sequences accurately predicted the HLA-A and HLA-B alleles for most subjects in the first cohort. Presence/absence analyses assumed roughly uniform sequencing depth across donors, an assumption that may not hold. A later analysis associated about 18,000 TCR beta sequences with specific HLA alleles at a false discovery rate of 0.05. Cytomegalovirus status was reported to be diagnosed by the classifier with high specificity and sensitivity in both the original and validation cohorts. A later analysis found that HLA-associated TCR beta chains were more clonally expanded and had lower generation probabilities than equally common non-associated chains. Only TCR beta chains were sequenced in this cohort, and the absence of alpha or paired-chain data limited detectable features. It was suggested by the authors that the approach could potentially be generalized to other disease states and immunological phenotypes. A later genetic analysis associated a missense DCLRE1C variant with V-gene and J-gene trimming of TCR beta chains, and an independent cohort replicated the association. For the cohort, immune exposure information was limited to CMV serostatus. According to a later genetic analysis, donors in an Asian-associated ancestry cluster had fewer N-insertions in productive TCRs than the roughly 670-donor mean. An earlier analysis of around 500 of the donors showed that most TCR beta V segments appeared in productive rearrangements either about 87% or about 30% of the time, which broadly matched IMGT annotations. While some public TCRs were present in many individuals, most TCR sequences turned up only very rarely across donors. A few of the identified cytomegalovirus-associated TCR beta chains were confirmed in vitro to be specific for cytomegalovirus antigens. In a later analysis, TCR association rates were found to vary across HLA loci, with the most associated TCRs seen for DRB1 alleles and the fewest for HLA-C alleles. The 87-base-pair reads could not distinguish some IMGT-functional V segments, including TRBV6-2 and TRBV6-3, so those segments were excluded. Correlated functional status among segregating V segments might reflect linkage disequilibrium, but an unknown experimental factor could not be ruled out. When HLA alleles, especially DR and DQ, strongly co-occurred, TCR associations were difficult to assign to individual alleles. According to a later analysis, most CMV-associated TCR beta chains appeared to be HLA-restricted, and the HLA associations seemed to be driven largely by CMV exposure. The study gave a list of 150 to 200 TCR beta chains associated with cytomegalovirus. In a later analysis, several top co-occurrence clusters were reported to appear linked to parvovirus B19, influenza, CMV and Epstein-Barr virus.

Trimming at the junction amounts to 1 base on V and 3 bases on J, and the germline ends lie 15 bases apart. Counted from cysteine to phenylalanine, this CDR3 has 16 amino acids. The retained sequence is limited to the CDR3, 48 bases, with the frame set at the first base. In the germline V gene, CDR1 corresponds to SNHLY and CDR2 to FYNNEI. The receptor was derived from a middle-aged man in good health and CMV-seronegative. Sequences were obtained from PBMCs. Here the chain combines TRBV2 and TRBJ1-2; there is no confident call for the D gene. The encoded CDR3 is CASSEDSRRVHYGYTF. The sequence in DNA is TGTGCCAGCAGTGAAGATTCTCGGAGGGTTCACTATGGCTACACCTTC.